This is a list of T cell receptor beta chains from one sample in a study of T cell responses to AZD1222 COVID-19 vaccine. Produced via immunoSEQ multiplex PCR; TCRdb's table is partial and in-frame only. The sample has tens of thousands of clones; over 75% are singletons. This material consisted of peripheral blood, taken 28 days after the second AZD1222 dose. The receptor set was obtained from an adult who received the AZD1222 COVID-19 vaccine. The CDR3 runs from the conserved cysteine through the conserved F or W. D genes are given only for firm matches. Clone size is not always given. Where it is, it says once, few, many or a class for expanded clones.

V gene: TRBV5-5; J gene: TRBJ1-1; D gene: -; clone size: -; CDR3 protein: CASSLVGAFF; CDR3 DNA: TGTGCCAGCAGCTTGGTAGGTGCTTTCTTT
V gene: TRBV2; J gene: TRBJ1-6; D gene: -; clone size: -; CDR3 protein: CASRVESGAPLHF; CDR3 DNA: TGTGCCAGCAGGGTCGAATCGGGAGCACCCCTCCACTTT
V gene: TRBV5-4; J gene: TRBJ2-2; D gene: -; clone size: -; CDR3 protein: CASRLRGRNTGELFF; CDR3 DNA: TGTGCCAGCAGGCTCAGAGGGAGGAACACCGGGGAGCTGTTTTTT
V gene: TRBV9; J gene: TRBJ2-7; D gene: -; clone size: once; CDR3 protein: CASSVGGTAVYEQYF; CDR3 DNA: TGTGCCAGCAGCGTAGGTGGGACCGCAGTCTACGAGCAGTACTTC
V gene: TRBV7-2; J gene: TRBJ1-4; D gene: -; clone size: -; CDR3 protein: CASSLTGRRPEKLFF; CDR3 DNA: TGTGCCAGCAGCTTAACAGGGAGGCGCCCGGAAAAACTGTTTTTT
V gene: TRBV29-1; J gene: TRBJ1-2; D gene: TRBD1; clone size: -; CDR3 protein: CSVDLGQSYTF; CDR3 DNA: TGCAGCGTTGACCTGGGACAGAGCTACACCTTC
V gene: TRBV4-3; J gene: TRBJ1-4; D gene: -; clone size: -; CDR3 protein: CASSQGEGEKLFF; CDR3 DNA: TGCGCCAGCAGCCAAGGGGAAGGTGAAAAACTGTTTTTT
V gene: TRBV10-3; J gene: TRBJ1-5; D gene: TRBD1; clone size: -; CDR3 protein: CAIRQDGQGHQPQHF; CDR3 DNA: TGTGCCATCAGACAGGATGGACAGGGTCATCAGCCCCAGCATTTT
V gene: TRBV18; J gene: TRBJ2-7; D gene: -; clone size: -; CDR3 protein: CASSPGVGGPTYEQYF; CDR3 DNA: TGTGCCAGCTCACCAGGAGTCGGGGGGCCGACCTACGAGCAGTACTTC
V gene: TRBV6-1; J gene: TRBJ1-6; D gene: -; clone size: -; CDR3 protein: CASSEQALASPLHF; CDR3 DNA: TGTGCCAGCAGTGAACAGGCCCTTGCTTCACCCCTCCACTTT
V gene: TRBV9; J gene: TRBJ1-4; D gene: TRBD1; clone size: -; CDR3 protein: CASSATGGLSEKLFF; CDR3 DNA: TGTGCCAGCAGCGCAACAGGGGGCCTAAGTGAAAAACTGTTTTTT
V gene: TRBV6-5; J gene: TRBJ1-5; D gene: -; clone size: -; CDR3 protein: CASRVSTGPHQPQHF; CDR3 DNA: TGTGCCAGCAGGGTTTCAACAGGGCCCCATCAGCCCCAGCATTTT
V gene: TRBV7-8; J gene: TRBJ2-5; D gene: -; clone size: -; CDR3 protein: CASSVGGAGQETQYF; CDR3 DNA: TGTGCCAGCAGCGTGGGCGGCGCGGGGCAAGAGACCCAGTACTTC
V gene: TRBV29-1; J gene: TRBJ2-1; D gene: -; clone size: -; CDR3 protein: CSILGNEQFF; CDR3 DNA: TGCAGCATACTAGGCAATGAGCAGTTCTTC
V gene: TRBV28; J gene: TRBJ2-2; D gene: -; clone size: -; CDR3 protein: CASSLLLGELFF; CDR3 DNA: TGTGCCAGCAGTTTACTCTTAGGGGAGCTGTTTTTT
V gene: TRBV5-1; J gene: TRBJ1-3; D gene: -; clone size: -; CDR3 protein: CASSFGGTSGNTIYF; CDR3 DNA: TGCGCCAGCAGCTTCGGGGGAACCTCTGGAAACACCATATATTTT
V gene: TRBV6-2/TRBV6-3; J gene: TRBJ2-7; D gene: -; clone size: -; CDR3 protein: CASSYSAYEQYF; CDR3 DNA: TGTGCCAGCAGTTACTCCGCCTACGAGCAGTACTTC
V gene: TRBV30; J gene: TRBJ2-2; D gene: -; clone size: -; CDR3 protein: CAWSLQLPGELFF; CDR3 DNA: TGTGCCTGGAGTCTACAGTTGCCCGGGGAGCTGTTTTTT
V gene: TRBV18; J gene: TRBJ2-3; D gene: TRBD2; clone size: -; CDR3 protein: CASSPQRTSGGLDTQYF; CDR3 DNA: TGTGCCAGCTCACCCCAGAGGACTAGCGGGGGCCTCGATACGCAGTATTTT
V gene: TRBV24-1; J gene: TRBJ2-1; D gene: -; clone size: -; CDR3 protein: CATSKRTINEQFF; CDR3 DNA: TGTGCCACCAGTAAGAGGACAATAAATGAGCAGTTCTTC
V gene: TRBV28; J gene: TRBJ1-1; D gene: -; clone size: -; CDR3 protein: CASIHRGSAITEAFF; CDR3 DNA: TGTGCCAGCATCCACAGAGGCTCGGCTATAACTGAAGCTTTCTTT
V gene: TRBV7-8; J gene: TRBJ2-5; D gene: -; clone size: -; CDR3 protein: CASGDYQETQYF; CDR3 DNA: TGTGCCTCCGGGGATTACCAAGAGACCCAGTACTTC
V gene: TRBV2; J gene: TRBJ1-2; D gene: TRBD1; clone size: -; CDR3 protein: CASSVKGAGYGYTF; CDR3 DNA: TGTGCCAGCAGCGTAAAGGGGGCGGGCTATGGCTACACCTTC
V gene: TRBV18; J gene: TRBJ2-5; D gene: -; clone size: once; CDR3 protein: CASAEETQYF; CDR3 DNA: TGTGCCAGCGCCGAAGAGACCCAGTACTTC
V gene: TRBV11-2; J gene: TRBJ2-7; D gene: TRBD1; clone size: -; CDR3 protein: CASSTYRGRGAYEQYF; CDR3 DNA: TGTGCCAGCAGCACGTACAGGGGGCGCGGGGCCTACGAGCAGTACTTC
V gene: TRBV19; J gene: TRBJ1-3; D gene: -; clone size: -; CDR3 protein: CASSIEGAKAGNTIYF; CDR3 DNA: TGTGCCAGTAGTATTGAGGGAGCAAAGGCTGGAAACACCATATATTTT
V gene: TRBV2; J gene: TRBJ1-5; D gene: -; clone size: -; CDR3 protein: CASSGIGFNQPQHF; CDR3 DNA: TGTGCCAGCAGTGGTATAGGGTTTAATCAGCCCCAGCATTTT
V gene: TRBV3-1/TRBV3-2; J gene: TRBJ2-1; D gene: TRBD2; clone size: -; CDR3 protein: CASSQEPLAGGRGFYNEQFF; CDR3 DNA: TGTGCCAGCAGCCAAGAACCCCTAGCGGGGGGCAGGGGTTTCTACAATGAGCAGTTCTTC
V gene: TRBV27; J gene: TRBJ1-5; D gene: -; clone size: -; CDR3 protein: CASSYGADSQPQHF; CDR3 DNA: TGTGCCAGCAGTTACGGGGCAGACAGTCAGCCCCAGCATTTT
V gene: TRBV3-1/TRBV3-2; J gene: TRBJ1-6; D gene: TRBD1; clone size: -; CDR3 protein: CASGRDRDNSPLHF; CDR3 DNA: TGTGCCAGCGGCCGGGACAGGGATAATTCACCCCTCCACTTT
V gene: TRBV6-5; J gene: TRBJ2-7; D gene: TRBD2; clone size: -; CDR3 protein: CASSTSGSTYEQYF; CDR3 DNA: TGTGCCAGCAGTACCAGCGGGAGCACCTACGAGCAGTACTTC
V gene: TRBV27; J gene: TRBJ1-6; D gene: -; clone size: -; CDR3 protein: CASSGWNSPLHF; CDR3 DNA: TGTGCCAGCAGTGGGTGGAATTCACCCCTCCACTTT
V gene: TRBV7-9; J gene: TRBJ2-7; D gene: TRBD1; clone size: -; CDR3 protein: CASSLETGKTYEQYF; CDR3 DNA: TGTGCCAGCAGCTTAGAGACAGGGAAGACGTACGAGCAGTACTTC
V gene: TRBV5-5; J gene: TRBJ1-1; D gene: -; clone size: -; CDR3 protein: CASSYRNTEAFF; CDR3 DNA: TGTGCCAGCAGTTACAGGAACACTGAAGCTTTCTTT
V gene: TRBV6-2/TRBV6-3; J gene: TRBJ1-5; D gene: TRBD1; clone size: once; CDR3 protein: CASSYSIVAGTGGSQPQHF; CDR3 DNA: TGTGCCAGCAGTTACTCGATAGTTGCCGGGACAGGGGGATCTCAGCCCCAGCATTTT